This T cell receptor beta chain was observed in a study of blood T cell repertoires in COVID-19. Across the study: The origin of the acute and convalescent COVID-19 samples was the United States, Italy and Spain. PBMCs, B-cell-depleted T cells, or T cells provided the cDNA or gDNA that made up the material.

In the original processing: Amplification of reference gene primers was used by the study to estimate nucleated cell counts. Method: immunoSEQ multiplex PCR; TCRdb's copy keeps in-frame clones and lacks some. V, J and clone size reflect that table, while D and trimming were determined from the DNA. The table includes about 670,000 clones, around 90% detected once. Germline CDR1 MDHEN, CDR2 SYDVKM. V lost 2 bases and J lost 7, with 9 bases in between. The CDR3 has 12 residues. This receptor was identified in a young woman with acute or convalescent COVID-19. The chain has TRBV28 and TRBJ2-7; no definite D call. The specimen was peripheral blood. The CDR3: CASSLGLEEQYF. CDR3 DNA: TGTGCCAGCAGTTTAGGGTTGGAGGAGCAGTACTTC.